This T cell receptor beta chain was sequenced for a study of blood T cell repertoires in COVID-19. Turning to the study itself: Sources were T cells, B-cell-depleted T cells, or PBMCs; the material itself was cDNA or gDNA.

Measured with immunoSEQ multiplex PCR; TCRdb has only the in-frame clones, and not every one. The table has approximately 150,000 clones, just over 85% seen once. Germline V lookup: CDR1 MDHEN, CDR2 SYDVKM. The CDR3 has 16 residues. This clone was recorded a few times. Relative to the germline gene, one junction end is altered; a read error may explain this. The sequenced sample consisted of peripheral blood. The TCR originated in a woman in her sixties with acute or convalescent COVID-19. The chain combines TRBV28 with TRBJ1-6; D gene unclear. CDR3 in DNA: TGTGCCAGCAGTCAGGCCCTATTCTCCTCTAATTCACCCCTCCACTTT. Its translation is CASSQALFSSNSPLHF.